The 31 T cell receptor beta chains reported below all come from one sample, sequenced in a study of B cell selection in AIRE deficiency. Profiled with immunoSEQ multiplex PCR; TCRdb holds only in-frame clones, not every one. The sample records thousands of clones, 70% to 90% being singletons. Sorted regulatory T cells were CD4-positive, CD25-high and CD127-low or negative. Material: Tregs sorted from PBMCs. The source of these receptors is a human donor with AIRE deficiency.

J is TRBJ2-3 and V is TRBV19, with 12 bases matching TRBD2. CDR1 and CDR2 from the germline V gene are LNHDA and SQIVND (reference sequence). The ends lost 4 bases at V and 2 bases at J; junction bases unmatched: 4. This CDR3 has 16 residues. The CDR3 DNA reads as TGTGCCAGTAGTACCGGACTAGCGGGACCCACAGATACGCAGTATTTT. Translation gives CASSTGLAGPTDTQYF.

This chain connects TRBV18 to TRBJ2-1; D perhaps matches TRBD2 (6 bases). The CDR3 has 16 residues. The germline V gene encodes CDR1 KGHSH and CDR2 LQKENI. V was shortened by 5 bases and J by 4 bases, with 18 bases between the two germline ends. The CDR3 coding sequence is TGTGCCAGCTCATCATTGGGTACCGGACTATACAATGAGCAGTTCTTC. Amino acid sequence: CASSSLGTGLYNEQFF.

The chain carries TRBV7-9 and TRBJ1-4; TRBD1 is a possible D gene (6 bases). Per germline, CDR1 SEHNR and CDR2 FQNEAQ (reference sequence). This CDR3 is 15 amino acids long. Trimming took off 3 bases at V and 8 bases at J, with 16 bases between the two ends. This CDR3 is CASSLVGAPEEKLFF. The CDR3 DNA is TGTGCCAGCAGCTTGGTGGGGGCACCAGAGGAAAAACTGTTTTTT.

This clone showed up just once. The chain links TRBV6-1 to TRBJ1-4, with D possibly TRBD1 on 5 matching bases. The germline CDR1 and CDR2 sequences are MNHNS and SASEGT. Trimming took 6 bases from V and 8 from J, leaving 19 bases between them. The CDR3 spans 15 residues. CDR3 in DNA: TGTGCCAGCAGCCCCCGAGGGGCGGACTCAGAAAAACTGTTTTTT. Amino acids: CASSPRGADSEKLFF.

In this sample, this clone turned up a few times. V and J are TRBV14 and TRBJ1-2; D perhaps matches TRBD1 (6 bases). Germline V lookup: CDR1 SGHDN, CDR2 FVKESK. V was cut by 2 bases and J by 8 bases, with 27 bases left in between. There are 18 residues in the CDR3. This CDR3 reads CASSQWSPRVGGAEGYTF. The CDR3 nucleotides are TGTGCCAGCAGCCAATGGTCGCCGCGAGTTGGGGGCGCGGAAGGCTACACCTTC.

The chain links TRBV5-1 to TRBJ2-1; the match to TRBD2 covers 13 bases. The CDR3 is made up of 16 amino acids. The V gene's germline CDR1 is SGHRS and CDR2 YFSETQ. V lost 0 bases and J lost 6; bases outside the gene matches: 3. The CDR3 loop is CASSLGGTSGTNEQFF. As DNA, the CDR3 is TGCGCCAGCAGCTTGGGAGGGACTAGCGGGACCAATGAGCAGTTCTTC.

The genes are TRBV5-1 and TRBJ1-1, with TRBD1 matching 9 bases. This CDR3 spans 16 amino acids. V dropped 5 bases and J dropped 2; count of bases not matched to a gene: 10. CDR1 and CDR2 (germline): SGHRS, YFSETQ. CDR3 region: CASRMDRGHDNTEAFF. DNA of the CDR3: TGCGCCAGCAGGATGGACAGGGGACACGATAACACTGAAGCTTTCTTT. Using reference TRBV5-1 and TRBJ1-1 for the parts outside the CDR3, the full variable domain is KAGVTQTPRYLIKTRGQQVTLSCSPISGHRSVSWYQQTPGQGLQFLFEYFSETQRNKGNFPGRFSGRQFSNSRSEMNVSTLELGDSALYLCASRMDRGHDNTEAFFGQGTRLTVV.

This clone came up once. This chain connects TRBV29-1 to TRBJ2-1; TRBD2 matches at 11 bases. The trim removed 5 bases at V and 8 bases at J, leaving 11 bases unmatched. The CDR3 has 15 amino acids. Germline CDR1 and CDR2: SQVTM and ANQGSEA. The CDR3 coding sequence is TGCAGCGTTTCCGATAGCGGGGGGGCCAGGGATGAGCAGTTCTTC. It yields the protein CSVSDSGGARDEQFF.

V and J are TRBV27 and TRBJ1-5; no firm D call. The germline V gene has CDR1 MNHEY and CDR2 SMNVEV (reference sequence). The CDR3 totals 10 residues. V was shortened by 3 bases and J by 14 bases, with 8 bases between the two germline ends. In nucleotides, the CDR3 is TGTGCCAGCAGTTTCCGGGCCGAGCATTTT. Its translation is CASSFRAEHF.

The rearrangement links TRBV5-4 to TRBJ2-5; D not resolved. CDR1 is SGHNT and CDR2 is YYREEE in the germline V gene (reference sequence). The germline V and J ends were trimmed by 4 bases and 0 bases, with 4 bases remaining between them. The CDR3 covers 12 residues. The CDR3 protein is CASSPYQETQYF. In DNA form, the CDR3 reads TGTGCCAGCAGCCCGTACCAAGAGACCCAGTACTTC.

For the CDR3, the DNA is TGTGCCAGCAGTCCCTTCGGCGGGGCTACTGAAGCTTTCTTT. It specifies CASSPFGGATEAFF. This chain links TRBV6-6 with TRBJ1-1; tentatively, D is TRBD1 (5 bases). The CDR3 spans 14 residues. Germline V gene sequence: CDR1 MNHNY, CDR2 SVGAGI (reference sequence). Trimming shortened V by 5 bases and J by 5 bases, and 15 bases separated the two germline ends.

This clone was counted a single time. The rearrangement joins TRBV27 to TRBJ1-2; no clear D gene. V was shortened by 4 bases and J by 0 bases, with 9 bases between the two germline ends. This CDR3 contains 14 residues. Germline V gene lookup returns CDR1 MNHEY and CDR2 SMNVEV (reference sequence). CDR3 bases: TGTGCCAGCAGTTGGTCCGCAGCTAACTATGGCTACACCTTC. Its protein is CASSWSAANYGYTF.

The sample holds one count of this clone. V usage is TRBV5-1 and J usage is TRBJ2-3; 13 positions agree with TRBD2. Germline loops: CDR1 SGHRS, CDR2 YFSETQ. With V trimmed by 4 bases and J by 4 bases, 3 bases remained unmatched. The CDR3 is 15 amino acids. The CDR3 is CASSLGLAGPDTQYF. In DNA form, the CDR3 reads TGCGCCAGCAGCCTGGGACTAGCGGGGCCAGATACGCAGTATTTT.

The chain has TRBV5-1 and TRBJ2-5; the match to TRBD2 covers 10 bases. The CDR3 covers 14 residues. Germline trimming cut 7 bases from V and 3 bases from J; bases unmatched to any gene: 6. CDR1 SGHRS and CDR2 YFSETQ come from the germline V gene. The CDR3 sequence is CASRTSGSKETQYF. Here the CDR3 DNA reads TGCGCCAGCCGGACTAGCGGATCGAAAGAGACCCAGTACTTC.

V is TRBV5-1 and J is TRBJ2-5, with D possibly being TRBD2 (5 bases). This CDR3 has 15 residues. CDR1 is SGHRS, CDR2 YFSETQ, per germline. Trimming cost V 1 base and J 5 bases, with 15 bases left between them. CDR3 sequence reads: CASSLWLGRDETQYF. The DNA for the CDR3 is TGCGCCAGCAGCTTGTGGCTAGGTCGGGATGAGACCCAGTACTTC. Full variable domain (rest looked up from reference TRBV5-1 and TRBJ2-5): KAGVTQTPRYLIKTRGQQVTLSCSPISGHRSVSWYQQTPGQGLQFLFEYFSETQRNKGNFPGRFSGRQFSNSRSEMNVSTLELGDSALYLCASSLWLGRDETQYFGPGTRLLVL.

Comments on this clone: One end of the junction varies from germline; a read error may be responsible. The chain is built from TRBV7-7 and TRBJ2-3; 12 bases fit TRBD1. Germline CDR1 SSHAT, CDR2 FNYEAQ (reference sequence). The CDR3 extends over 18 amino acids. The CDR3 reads CASSLGPGQGAGADTQYF. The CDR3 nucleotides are TGTGCTAGCAGCTTAGGTCCGGGACAGGGGGCCGGGGCAGATACGCAGTATTTT.

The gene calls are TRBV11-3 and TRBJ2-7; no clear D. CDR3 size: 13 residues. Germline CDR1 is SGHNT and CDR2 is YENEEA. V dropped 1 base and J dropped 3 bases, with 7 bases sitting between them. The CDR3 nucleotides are TGTGCCAGCAGCTTAGGACGCTTCTACGAGCAGTACTTC. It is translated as CASSLGRFYEQYF.

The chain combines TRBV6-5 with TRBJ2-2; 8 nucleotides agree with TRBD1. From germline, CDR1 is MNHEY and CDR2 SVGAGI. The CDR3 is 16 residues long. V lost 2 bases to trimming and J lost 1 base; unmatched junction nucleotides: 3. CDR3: CASSYHGTGNTGELFF. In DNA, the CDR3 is TGTGCCAGCAGTTACCACGGGACAGGGAACACCGGGGAGCTGTTTTTT.

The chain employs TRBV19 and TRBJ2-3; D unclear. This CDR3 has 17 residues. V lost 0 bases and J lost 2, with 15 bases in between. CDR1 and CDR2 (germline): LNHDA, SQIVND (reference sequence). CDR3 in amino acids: CASSIDRWQDVTDTQYF. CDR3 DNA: TGTGCCAGTAGTATAGATCGGTGGCAGGACGTCACAGATACGCAGTATTTT.

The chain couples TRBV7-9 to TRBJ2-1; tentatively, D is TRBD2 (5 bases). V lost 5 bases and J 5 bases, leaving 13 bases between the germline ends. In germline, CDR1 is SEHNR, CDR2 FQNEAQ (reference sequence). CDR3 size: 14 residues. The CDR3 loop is CASSLYEGDNEQFF. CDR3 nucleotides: TGTGCCAGCAGCCTCTATGAGGGAGACAATGAGCAGTTCTTC.

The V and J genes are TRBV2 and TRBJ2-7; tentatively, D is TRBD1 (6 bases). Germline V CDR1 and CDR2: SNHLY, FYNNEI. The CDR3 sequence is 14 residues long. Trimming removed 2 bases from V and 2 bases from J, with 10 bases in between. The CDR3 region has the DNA TGTGCCAGCAGTGAATTCGGGGACACCTACGAGCAGTACTTC. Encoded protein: CASSEFGDTYEQYF.

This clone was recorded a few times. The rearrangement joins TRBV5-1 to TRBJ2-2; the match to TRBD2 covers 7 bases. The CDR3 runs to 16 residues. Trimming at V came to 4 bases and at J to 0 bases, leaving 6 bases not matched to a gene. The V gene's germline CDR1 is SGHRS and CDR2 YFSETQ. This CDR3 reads CASSPLGGANTGELFF. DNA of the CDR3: TGCGCCAGCAGCCCGCTGGGGGGGGCGAACACCGGGGAGCTGTTTTTT.

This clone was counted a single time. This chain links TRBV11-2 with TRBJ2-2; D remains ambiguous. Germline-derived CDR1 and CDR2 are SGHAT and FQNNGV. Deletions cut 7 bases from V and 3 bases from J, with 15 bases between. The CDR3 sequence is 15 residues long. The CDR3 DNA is TGTGCCAGCACCAAGCTCCTTAGGGACACCGGGGAGCTGTTTTTT. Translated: CASTKLLRDTGELFF.

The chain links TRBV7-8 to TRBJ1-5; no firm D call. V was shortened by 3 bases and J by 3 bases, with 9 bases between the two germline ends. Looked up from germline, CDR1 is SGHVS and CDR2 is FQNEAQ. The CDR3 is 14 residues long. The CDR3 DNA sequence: TGTGCCAGCAGCTTCGGCAGCGTCAATCAGCCCCAGCATTTT. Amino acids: CASSFGSVNQPQHF.

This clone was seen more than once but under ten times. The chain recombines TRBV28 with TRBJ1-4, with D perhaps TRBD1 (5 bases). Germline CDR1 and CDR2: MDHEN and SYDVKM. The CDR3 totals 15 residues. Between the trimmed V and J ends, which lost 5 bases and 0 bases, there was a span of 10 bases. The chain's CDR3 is CASSLIGATNEKLFF. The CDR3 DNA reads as TGTGCCAGCAGTCTAATAGGGGCAACTAATGAAAAACTGTTTTTT.

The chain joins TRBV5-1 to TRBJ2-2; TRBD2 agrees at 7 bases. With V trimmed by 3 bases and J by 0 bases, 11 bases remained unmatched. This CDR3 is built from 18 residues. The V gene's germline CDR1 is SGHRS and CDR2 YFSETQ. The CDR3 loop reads CASSSAATSAANTGELFF. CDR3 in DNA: TGCGCCAGCAGCTCGGCCGCAACTAGCGCTGCGAACACCGGGGAGCTGTTTTTT. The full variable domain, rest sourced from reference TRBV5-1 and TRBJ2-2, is KAGVTQTPRYLIKTRGQQVTLSCSPISGHRSVSWYQQTPGQGLQFLFEYFSETQRNKGNFPGRFSGRQFSNSRSEMNVSTLELGDSALYLCASSSAATSAANTGELFFGEGSRLTVL.

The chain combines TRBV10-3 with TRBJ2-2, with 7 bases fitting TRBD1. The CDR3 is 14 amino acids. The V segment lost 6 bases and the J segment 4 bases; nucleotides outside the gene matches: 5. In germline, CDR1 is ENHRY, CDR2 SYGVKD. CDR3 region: CAIRGTVSTGELFF. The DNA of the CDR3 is TGTGCCATCAGGGGGACAGTATCCACCGGGGAGCTGTTTTTT.

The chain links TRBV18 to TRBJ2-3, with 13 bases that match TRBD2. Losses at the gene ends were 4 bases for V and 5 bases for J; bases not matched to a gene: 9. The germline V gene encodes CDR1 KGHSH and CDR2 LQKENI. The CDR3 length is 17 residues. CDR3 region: CASSLLTSGRLGDTQYF. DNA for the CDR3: TGTGCCAGCTCACTCCTGACTAGCGGGAGGCTGGGAGATACGCAGTATTTT.

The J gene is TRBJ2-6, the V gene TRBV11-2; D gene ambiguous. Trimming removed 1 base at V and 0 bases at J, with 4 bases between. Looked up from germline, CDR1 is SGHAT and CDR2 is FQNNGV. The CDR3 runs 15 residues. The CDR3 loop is CASSLGPSGANVLTF. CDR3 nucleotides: TGTGCCAGCAGCTTAGGGCCCTCTGGGGCCAACGTCCTGACTTTC.

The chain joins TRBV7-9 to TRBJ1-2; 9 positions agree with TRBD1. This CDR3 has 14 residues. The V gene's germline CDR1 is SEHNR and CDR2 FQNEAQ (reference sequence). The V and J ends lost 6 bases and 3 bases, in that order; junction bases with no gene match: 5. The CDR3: CASSSRDRDYGYTF. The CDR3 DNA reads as TGTGCCAGCAGTTCCCGGGACAGGGACTATGGCTACACCTTC.

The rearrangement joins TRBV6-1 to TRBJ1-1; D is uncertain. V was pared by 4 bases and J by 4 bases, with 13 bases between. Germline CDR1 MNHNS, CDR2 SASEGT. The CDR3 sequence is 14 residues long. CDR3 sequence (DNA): TGTGCCAGCAGTGCGCGCGGTGGCGGCACTGAAGCTTTCTTT. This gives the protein CASSARGGGTEAFF.